This T cell receptor beta chain was captured in a study of a mutant IDH1 vaccine in newly diagnosed glioma. This CDR3 has 15 amino acids. Germline trimming cut 7 bases from V and 7 bases from J; bases unmatched to any gene: 15. Germline loops: CDR1 LNHDA, CDR2 SQIVND (reference sequence). Study-level results: Patients mounted vaccine-induced immune responses in just over 90% of cases. Pseudoprogression apparently lacked any relation to changes in top peripheral T cell clonotypes.

The sample holds one count of this clone. Its specificity is not known. Using immunoSEQ multiplex PCR, the repertoire was profiled, and TCRdb retains in-frame clones only, with some absent. The sample carries about 100,000 clones, around 80% recorded once. Time point meaning: baseline, week 1 (first vaccination visit). This sample's treatment: pre-vaccination baseline after standard-of-care therapy. This chain links TRBV19 with TRBJ1-2; 7 bases align to TRBD1. The source of this sequence is a man aged 35-49 years with glioma. Sequencing was performed on PBMCs, taken from a glioma patient treated with radiotherapy, temozolomide or both. CDR3 DNA: TGTGCCAGTACCGCTTCCGACAGGGTAGGGTTTGGCTACACCTTC. Translated, it gives CASTASDRVGFGYTF.